This is a list of T cell receptor beta chains from one sample in a study of control samples from healthy donors and cancer patients. Method: immunoSEQ multiplex PCR; TCRdb's copy keeps in-frame clones and lacks some. The data hold about 100,000 clones, with around four fifths observed a single time. What was sequenced was blood. These receptor sequences come from a man between 25 and 39 years old in good health. The CDR3 runs from the conserved cysteine through the conserved F or W. Fields, in order: V gene, CDR3 length, clone size, D gene, J gene, CDR3 DNA, CDR3 protein. D genes are given only for firm matches. Size values are once, few and many counts, or a class for expanded clones, and some rows have none.

V gene: TRBV18
CDR3 length: 14
clone size: once
D gene: .
J gene: TRBJ1-2
CDR3 DNA: TGTGCCAGCTCACCACGTAACAGTAACTATGGCTACACCTTC
CDR3 protein: CASSPRNSNYGYTF

V gene: TRBV7-3
CDR3 length: 13
clone size: .
D gene: .
J gene: TRBJ2-1
CDR3 DNA: TGTGCCAGCAGCTTAACTCAGGGCAATGAGCAGTTCTTC
CDR3 protein: CASSLTQGNEQFF

V gene: TRBV3-1/TRBV3-2
CDR3 length: 14
clone size: .
D gene: .
J gene: TRBJ2-7
CDR3 DNA: TGTGCCAGCGGCCGGGGGACACCCCCTTACGAGCAGTACTTC
CDR3 protein: CASGRGTPPYEQYF

V gene: TRBV5-4
CDR3 length: 17
clone size: .
D gene: .
J gene: TRBJ2-3
CDR3 DNA: TGTGCCAGCAGTTTACCTAGCCGGGACGGACCTAAAGATACGCAGTATTTT
CDR3 protein: CASSLPSRDGPKDTQYF

V gene: TRBV18
CDR3 length: 15
clone size: .
D gene: .
J gene: TRBJ2-2
CDR3 DNA: TGTGCCAGCTCACCGAGGCAGCCCGACACCGGGGAGCTGTTTTTT
CDR3 protein: CASSPRQPDTGELFF

V gene: TRBV2
CDR3 length: 13
clone size: .
D gene: .
J gene: TRBJ2-7
CDR3 DNA: TGTGCCAGCAGTGTCGGATCCAACTACGAGCAGTACTTC
CDR3 protein: CASSVGSNYEQYF

V gene: TRBV11-3
CDR3 length: 12
clone size: .
D gene: .
J gene: TRBJ2-2
CDR3 DNA: TGTGCCAGCAGCTTATACACCGGGGAGCTGTTTTTT
CDR3 protein: CASSLYTGELFF

V gene: TRBV5-1
CDR3 length: 15
clone size: .
D gene: .
J gene: TRBJ1-4
CDR3 DNA: TGCGCCAGCAGCTTCGTGGGAGCAACTAATGAAAAACTGTTTTTT
CDR3 protein: CASSFVGATNEKLFF

V gene: TRBV10-3
CDR3 length: 15
clone size: .
D gene: TRBD1
J gene: TRBJ1-6
CDR3 DNA: TGTGCCATGAAGACAGGGGAAGGTGATAATTCACCCCTCCACTTT
CDR3 protein: CAMKTGEGDNSPLHF

V gene: TRBV5-5
CDR3 length: 12
clone size: .
D gene: .
J gene: TRBJ1-2
CDR3 DNA: TGTGCCAGCAGCTTAGCGGACAGCTACTACACCTTC
CDR3 protein: CASSLADSYYTF

V gene: TRBV6-4
CDR3 length: 15
clone size: few
D gene: TRBD1
J gene: TRBJ1-4
CDR3 DNA: TGTGCCAGCAGTGATACCGGACAGGGAAGGGGAAAACTGTTTTTT
CDR3 protein: CASSDTGQGRGKLFF

V gene: TRBV28
CDR3 length: 12
clone size: .
D gene: TRBD1
J gene: TRBJ2-7
CDR3 DNA: TGTGCCAGCATGGGACAGATTTACGAGCAGTACTTC
CDR3 protein: CASMGQIYEQYF

V gene: TRBV10-3
CDR3 length: 12
clone size: .
D gene: .
J gene: TRBJ2-2
CDR3 DNA: TGTGCCATCAGTGGGACAGCAAGCGGGCTGTTTTTT
CDR3 protein: CAISGTASGLFF

V gene: TRBV5-5
CDR3 length: 16
clone size: .
D gene: TRBD2
J gene: TRBJ2-3
CDR3 DNA: TGTGCCAGCAGCTTAAACCGGGGGGGCCGCACAGATACGCAGTATTTT
CDR3 protein: CASSLNRGGRTDTQYF

V gene: TRBV7-9
CDR3 length: 17
clone size: .
D gene: TRBD1
J gene: TRBJ1-6
CDR3 DNA: TGTGCCAGCAGCCACCCCCCGACAGGGGCGGGTAATTCACCCCTCCACTTT
CDR3 protein: CASSHPPTGAGNSPLHF

V gene: TRBV5-1
CDR3 length: 21
clone size: .
D gene: .
J gene: TRBJ1-2
CDR3 DNA: TGCGCCAGCAGCCGATGGGAGTCCAGCCTTTTTGAAACTCTACCTAACTATGGCTACACCTTC
CDR3 protein: CASSRWESSLFETLPNYGYTF

V gene: TRBV5-6
CDR3 length: 14
clone size: .
D gene: .
J gene: TRBJ2-5
CDR3 DNA: TGTGCCAGCAGCTTGTGGACAGCTCAAGAGACCCAGTACTTC
CDR3 protein: CASSLWTAQETQYF

V gene: TRBV5-1
CDR3 length: 14
clone size: .
D gene: .
J gene: TRBJ1-6
CDR3 DNA: TGCGCCAGCAGCTTGGAAGGGGGGGATTCACCCCTCCACTTT
CDR3 protein: CASSLEGGDSPLHF

V gene: TRBV19
CDR3 length: 14
clone size: once
D gene: .
J gene: TRBJ2-2
CDR3 DNA: TGTGCCAGTACCCGGGGAGGGGGAGCCGGGGAGCTGTTTTTT
CDR3 protein: CASTRGGGAGELFF

V gene: TRBV7-2
CDR3 length: 17
clone size: .
D gene: TRBD2
J gene: TRBJ2-2
CDR3 DNA: TGTGCCAGCAGCTTAGGGCTGCGGGGGGGCAACACCGGGGAGCTGTTTTTT
CDR3 protein: CASSLGLRGGNTGELFF

V gene: TRBV6-2/TRBV6-3
CDR3 length: 15
clone size: few
D gene: TRBD2
J gene: TRBJ2-1
CDR3 DNA: TGTGCCAGCAGTTACCGGACTAGCGGGGGCAATGAGCAGTTCTTC
CDR3 protein: CASSYRTSGGNEQFF

V gene: TRBV30
CDR3 length: 11
clone size: .
D gene: .
J gene: TRBJ1-1
CDR3 DNA: TGTGCCTGGGCCGGGACACCCCTTGCTTTCTTT
CDR3 protein: CAWAGTPLAFF

V gene: TRBV7-3
CDR3 length: 12
clone size: few
D gene: .
J gene: TRBJ2-1
CDR3 DNA: TGTGCCAGCAGCTTACCGGGACCCGAGCAGTTCTTC
CDR3 protein: CASSLPGPEQFF

V gene: TRBV10-1
CDR3 length: 16
clone size: few
D gene: .
J gene: TRBJ2-7
CDR3 DNA: TGCGCCACCGGAGGAGGAACGGACAGCAGCCACTACGAGCAGTACTTC
CDR3 protein: CATGGGTDSSHYEQYF

V gene: TRBV5-1
CDR3 length: 13
clone size: .
D gene: TRBD1
J gene: TRBJ1-1
CDR3 DNA: TGCGCCAGCAGCCGCGGGCCGGACAGGGAAGCTTTCTTT
CDR3 protein: CASSRGPDREAFF

V gene: TRBV7-2
CDR3 length: 15
clone size: .
D gene: TRBD2
J gene: TRBJ2-3
CDR3 DNA: TGTGCCAGCAGCTTATCGGGACTAGCGAGAGATACGCAGTATTTT
CDR3 protein: CASSLSGLARDTQYF

V gene: TRBV5-1
CDR3 length: 19
clone size: .
D gene: TRBD2
J gene: TRBJ2-1
CDR3 DNA: TGCGCCAGCAGCTTCAGGACTAGCGGGGGGTCACCCAATTACAATGAGCAGTTCTTC
CDR3 protein: CASSFRTSGGSPNYNEQFF

V gene: TRBV5-1
CDR3 length: 14
clone size: .
D gene: .
J gene: TRBJ2-5
CDR3 DNA: TGCGCCAGCAGCTTGGGACTGCTTCAAGAGACCCAGTACTTC
CDR3 protein: CASSLGLLQETQYF

V gene: TRBV12-5
CDR3 length: 16
clone size: .
D gene: .
J gene: TRBJ1-5
CDR3 DNA: TGTGCTAGTGGTTTGATACAGGGTTATAGCAATCAGCCCCAGCATTTT
CDR3 protein: CASGLIQGYSNQPQHF

V gene: TRBV12-3/TRBV12-4
CDR3 length: 12
clone size: .
D gene: .
J gene: TRBJ1-1
CDR3 DNA: TGTGCCAGCAATGGGGGGGGCACTGAAGCTTTCTTT
CDR3 protein: CASNGGGTEAFF

V gene: TRBV5-1
CDR3 length: 13
clone size: .
D gene: .
J gene: TRBJ1-1
CDR3 DNA: TGCGCCAGCAGCCCCCAGGGGAGGAGGGAAGCTTTCTTT
CDR3 protein: CASSPQGRREAFF

V gene: TRBV27
CDR3 length: 15
clone size: .
D gene: .
J gene: TRBJ2-6
CDR3 DNA: TGTGCCAGCAGTTTCAGAACCTCTGGGGCCAACGTCCTGACTTTC
CDR3 protein: CASSFRTSGANVLTF

V gene: TRBV5-1
CDR3 length: 14
clone size: few
D gene: .
J gene: TRBJ2-2
CDR3 DNA: TGCGCCAGCAGCTTAAAGAGGGGAACCGGGGAGCTGTTTTTT
CDR3 protein: CASSLKRGTGELFF

V gene: TRBV5-3
CDR3 length: 15
clone size: .
D gene: TRBD1
J gene: TRBJ1-2
CDR3 DNA: TGTGCCAGAAGCGGCCCGGGACAGAATAACTATGGCTACACCTTC
CDR3 protein: CARSGPGQNNYGYTF

V gene: TRBV5-5
CDR3 length: 12
clone size: .
D gene: .
J gene: TRBJ1-1
CDR3 DNA: TGTGCCAGCAGCAGGACAGACACTGAAGCTTTCTTT
CDR3 protein: CASSRTDTEAFF

V gene: TRBV9
CDR3 length: 16
clone size: .
D gene: .
J gene: TRBJ2-7
CDR3 DNA: TGTGCCAGCAGCGAGGGGCGCTTAGGCGGCTCCTACGAGCAGTACTTC
CDR3 protein: CASSEGRLGGSYEQYF

V gene: TRBV30
CDR3 length: 14
clone size: .
D gene: .
J gene: TRBJ2-7
CDR3 DNA: TGTGCCTGGAGCCCCCCCCCTGGAGCCTTGGAGCAGTACTTC
CDR3 protein: CAWSPPPGALEQYF

V gene: TRBV25-1
CDR3 length: 15
clone size: .
D gene: TRBD1
J gene: TRBJ1-3
CDR3 DNA: TGTGCCAGCAGTGACCTCGGGACAGGAACAAACACCATATATTTT
CDR3 protein: CASSDLGTGTNTIYF

V gene: TRBV30
CDR3 length: 17
clone size: .
D gene: TRBD2
J gene: TRBJ2-2
CDR3 DNA: TGTGCCTGGAGGGGAATTAAGAGCGGGGCGGGCACCGGGGAGCTGTTTTTT
CDR3 protein: CAWRGIKSGAGTGELFF

V gene: TRBV10-3
CDR3 length: 15
clone size: once
D gene: TRBD1
J gene: TRBJ1-5
CDR3 DNA: TGTGCCATCAGTGAGTCGGGAGGGGGCGAAAAGCCCCAGCATTTT
CDR3 protein: CAISESGGGEKPQHF

V gene: TRBV2
CDR3 length: 12
clone size: few
D gene: .
J gene: TRBJ2-7
CDR3 DNA: TGTGCCAGCAGTGAAAATCGCTACGAGCAGTACTTC
CDR3 protein: CASSENRYEQYF

V gene: TRBV11-2
CDR3 length: 15
clone size: .
D gene: TRBD1
J gene: TRBJ1-3
CDR3 DNA: TGTGCCAGCAGCCCAGGGGGGGGGAAAGGAAACACCATATATTTT
CDR3 protein: CASSPGGGKGNTIYF

V gene: TRBV3-1/TRBV3-2
CDR3 length: 14
clone size: .
D gene: TRBD1
J gene: TRBJ1-1
CDR3 DNA: TGTGCCAGCAGATTACGGGACAGCAACACTGAAGCTTTCTTT
CDR3 protein: CASRLRDSNTEAFF